This is a list of T cell receptor beta chains from one sample in a study of T cells in Graves' hyperthyroidism and ophthalmopathy. Via MiXCR, TCRdb re-called the multiplex PCR reads, giving one row per CDR3 protein. Of about 560,000 distinct CDR3 sequences listed, over 15% are singletons. Sample: blood. Receptor source: a woman aged 18-29 years with Graves' hyperthyroidism. Both conserved end residues are part of each CDR3.

>TRBJ2-7|TRBV6-9
CASSYSTGHSQQYF
>TRBJ1-5|TRBV7-9
CASSTGTGANIGNQPQHF
>TRBJ1-6|TRBV12-3/TRBV12-4
CASRDRFYNSPLHF
>TRBJ1-4|TRBV20-1
CSARDTSQGNEKLFF
>TRBJ2-7|TRBV3-1
CASSQGWDKQYF
>TRBJ1-1|TRBV20-1
CSAREPEAFF
>TRBJ2-2|TRBV3-1
CASSQEFGLNTGELFF
>TRBJ1-5|TRBV12-3/TRBV12-4
CASSHLPLGTGGRNQPQHF
>TRBJ1-2|TRBV9
CASSVSRLNGYTF
>TRBJ2-4|TRBV4-1
CASSREGAGQYQNIQYF
>TRBJ2-2|TRBV6-4
CASSATGTTGELFF
>TRBJ2-7|TRBV11-2
CASSFKGKTYEQYF
>TRBJ2-7|TRBV2
CAGARGPYEQYF
>TRBJ1-1|TRBV28
CASSPGGIGRVLRQGVSEAFF
>TRBJ2-1|TRBV6-6
CASSYWRTSNEQFF
>TRBJ2-5|TRBV29-1
CSVLCRDQETQYF
>TRBJ2-1|TRBV29-1
CSVPPGIVNNEQFF
>TRBJ2-1|TRBV24-1
CATRKSGSSYNEQFF
>TRBJ2-3|TRBV18
CASSPPGISDTQYF
>TRBJ2-1|TRBV20-1
CSARAGVRYNEQFF
>TRBJ2-1|TRBV7-8
CASSNEAVLEYNEQFF
>TRBJ2-7|TRBV20-1
CSATPGQGASEQYF
>TRBJ1-1|TRBV2
CASSEGWRAEAFF
>TRBJ2-3|TRBV7-9
CASSSWEMVGTDTQYF
>TRBJ2-3|TRBV20-1
CSARAPGQGLDTQYF
>TRBJ1-2|TRBV11-2
CASSRRAGANYGYTF
>TRBJ1-2|TRBV29-1
CSVAEGQGAYGYTF
>TRBJ1-6|TRBV11-2
CASSLGGSGMGSPLHF
>TRBJ2-7|TRBV9
CASSVGMGGYEQYF
>TRBJ2-5|TRBV28
CASSPDRDQETQYF
>TRBJ1-1|TRBV7-2
CASSPNRGLDTEAFF
>TRBJ2-1|TRBV28
CASGLGSDEQFF
>TRBJ1-1|TRBV12-3/TRBV12-4
CASSLQGARNTEAFF
>TRBJ1-1|TRBV29-1
CSVLGGWDTEAFF
>TRBJ2-1|TRBV6-1
CASRRDQYNEQFF
>TRBJ2-4|TRBV6-1
CASSLRVRRAKNIQYF
>TRBJ2-7|TRBV20-1
CSARDVGRPLGEQYF
>TRBJ2-1|TRBV30
CAWSLAGTGPYEQFF
>TRBJ2-6|TRBV7-2
CASSLGGGSGADVLTF
>TRBJ2-1|TRBV10-2
CASNTGLGVRAEQFF
>TRBJ1-2|TRBV6-1
CASSNRDRGVYGYTF
>TRBJ1-5|TRBV20-1
CSARENRGGRINQPQHF
>TRBJ2-3|TRBV5-1
CASSGVSTQYF
>TRBJ2-7|TRBV5-1
CASSLAYRDSYEQYF
>TRBJ2-7|TRBV20-1
CSARGSQGASYEQYF
>TRBJ2-4|TRBV20-1
CSGYTRAKNIQYF
>TRBJ2-1|TRBV19
CASRRTSTYNEQFF
>TRBJ2-3|TRBV12-3/TRBV12-4
CASSLLVGGTDTQYF